The subject of this entry is one TCR beta chain. One end of the junction varies from germline; a read error may be responsible. This entry is derived from a study of shared T cell receptors in the human thymus. The CDR3 is 14 residues long. Looked up from germline, CDR1 is MNHNS and CDR2 is SASEGT. Measured with immunoSEQ multiplex PCR; TCRdb has only the in-frame clones, and not every one. The table records just under 550,000 clones, about 80% of them present only once. The sample was also reused in another study, on human thymus T cells. That source notes: Each of the donors was a healthy Finnish infant who was undergoing open corrective cardiac surgery for congenital heart defects. Thymic resections from corrective heart surgery supplied the tissue. Thymic and blood repertoires seemed to show skewed V and J gene use. Highly overlapping thymic repertoires in unrelated individuals were reported by related research.

Sequencing was carried out using thymocytes. The rearrangement joins TRBV6-1 to TRBJ2-7; 7 bases are a match to TRBD2. This TCR derives from a boy under three years old with a congenital heart defect. The CDR3 nucleotides read TGTGCCAGCAGTGGACCCGGGAGGTCAGAGCTCAGGGACTTC. This sequence encodes CASSGPGRSELRDF.